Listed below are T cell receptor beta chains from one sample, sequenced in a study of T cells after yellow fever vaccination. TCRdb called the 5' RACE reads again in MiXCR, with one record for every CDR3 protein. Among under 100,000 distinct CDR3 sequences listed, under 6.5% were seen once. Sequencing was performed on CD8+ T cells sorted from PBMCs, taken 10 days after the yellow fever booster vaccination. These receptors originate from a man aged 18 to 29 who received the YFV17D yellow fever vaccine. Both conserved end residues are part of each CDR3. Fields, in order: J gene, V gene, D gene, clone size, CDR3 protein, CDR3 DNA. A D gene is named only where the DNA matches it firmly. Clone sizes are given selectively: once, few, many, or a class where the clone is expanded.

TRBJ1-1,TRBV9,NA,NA,CASSVGGGEAFF,TGTGCCAGCAGCGTAGGGGGGGGAGAAGCTTTCTTT
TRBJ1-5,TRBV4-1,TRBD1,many,CASSRGQGNQPQHF,TGCGCCAGCAGCCGGGGACAGGGCAATCAGCCCCAGCATTTT
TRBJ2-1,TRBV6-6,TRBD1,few,CATVSGGNNEQFF,TGTGCCACCGTGTCAGGGGGAAACAATGAGCAGTTCTTC
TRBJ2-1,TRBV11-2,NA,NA,CASSPGKEQFF,TGTGCCAGCAGCCCCGGGAAGGAGCAGTTCTTC
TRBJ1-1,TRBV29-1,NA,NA,CSGNGGGSEAFF,TGCAGCGGGAACGGGGGGGGATCTGAAGCTTTCTTT
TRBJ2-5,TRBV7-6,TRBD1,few,CASSPLGQQETQYF,TGTGCCAGCAGCCCGTTGGGACAGCAAGAGACCCAGTACTTC
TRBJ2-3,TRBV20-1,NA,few,CSARTANSRGTDTQYF,TGCAGTGCTCGAACGGCAAACTCAAGGGGCACAGATACGCAGTATTTT
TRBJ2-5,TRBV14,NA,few,CASSPLGPQTQYF,TGTGCCAGCAGCCCCCTGGGTCCGCAGACCCAGTACTTC
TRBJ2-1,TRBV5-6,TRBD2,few,CASSDAAGGLGQFF,TGTGCCAGCAGCGACGCGGCGGGGGGGCTAGGGCAGTTCTTC
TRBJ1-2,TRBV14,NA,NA,CASSPGRVPRGYGYTF,TGTGCCAGCAGTCCAGGGAGGGTGCCTAGGGGCTATGGCTACACCTTC
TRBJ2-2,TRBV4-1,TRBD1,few,CASRTGDPGELFF,TGCGCCAGCAGGACAGGGGACCCCGGGGAGCTGTTTTTT
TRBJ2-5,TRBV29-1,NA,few,CSVEGEQPYQETQYF,TGCAGCGTTGAAGGGGAGCAGCCGTACCAAGAGACCCAGTACTTC
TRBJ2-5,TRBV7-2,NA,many,CASSSDPRGETQYF,TGTGCCAGCAGCTCGGACCCCCGGGGAGAGACCCAGTACTTC
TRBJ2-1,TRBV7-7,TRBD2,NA,CASSLSGGPYNEQFF,TGTGCCAGCAGCTTAAGCGGGGGACCCTACAATGAGCAGTTCTTC
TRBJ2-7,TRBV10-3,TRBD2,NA,CAIGAGAYEQYF,TGTGCCATCGGAGCGGGGGCGTACGAGCAGTACTTC